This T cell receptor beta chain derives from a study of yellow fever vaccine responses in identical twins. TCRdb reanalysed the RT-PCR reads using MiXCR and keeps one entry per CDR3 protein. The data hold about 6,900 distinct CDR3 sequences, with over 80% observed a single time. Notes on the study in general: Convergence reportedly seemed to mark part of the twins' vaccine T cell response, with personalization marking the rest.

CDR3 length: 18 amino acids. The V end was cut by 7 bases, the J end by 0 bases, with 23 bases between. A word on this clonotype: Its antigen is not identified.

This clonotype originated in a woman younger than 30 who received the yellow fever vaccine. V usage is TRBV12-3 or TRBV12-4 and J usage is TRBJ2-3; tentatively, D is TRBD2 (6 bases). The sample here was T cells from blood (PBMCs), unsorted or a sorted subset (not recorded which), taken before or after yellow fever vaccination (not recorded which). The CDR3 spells CASTLFPSGEESTDTQYF. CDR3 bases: TGTGCCAGCACCCTCTTCCCTTCGGGGGAGGAAAGCACAGATACGCAGTATTTT.